This entry describes one T cell receptor beta chain. Its antigen is undetermined. The total RNA that was extracted per sample amounted to at least 6 micrograms. Through a sample-barcoded 5' primer and a J-beta primer mix, a second PCR was run for about 6 to 11 cycles. MiXCR, applied by TCRdb to the 5' RACE reads, yields one record per CDR3 protein. The profile covers hundreds of thousands of distinct CDR3 sequences, with around 36% appearing a single time and approximately 13% taken by the ten largest. The data were obtained in a study of blood T cells in healthy people across ages. Study outcomes and limitations: Nothing was known about donor CMV status, and this possibly confounded expanded clonotype changes. Estimated diversity, derived from one million T cells, was regarded as an underestimate. TCR beta diversity, measured per million T cells, fell in a roughly linear way with age.

Germline assignment: CDR1 MNHEY and CDR2 SVGAGI. V lost 6 bases and J lost 5; bases outside the gene matches: 12. The CDR3 loop spans 15 amino acids. What was sequenced was blood. This chain uses TRBV6-5 with TRBJ1-1; 7 bases are shared with TRBD1. The sequence came from a man between 18 and 29 years old in good health. The CDR3 nucleotides are TGTGCCAGCAGCCCGGGTAAGGGGGCCGGAACTGAAGCTTTCTTT. This translates into CASSPGKGAGTEAFF.